The entry below describes one T cell receptor beta chain. Original methodology: The authors estimated nucleated cell counts from reference gene primer amplification. Here immunoSEQ multiplex PCR was the method, and the copy in TCRdb shows in-frame clones only, minus some. For V, J and clone size, that table is used; D and trimming come from the DNA. The sample contains nearly 300,000 clones, roughly 84% of which appear only once. This CDR3 contains 15 residues. V was clipped by 6 bases and J by 3 bases, with 17 bases between them. Germline V lookup: CDR1 SNHLY, CDR2 FYNNEI. The data were obtained in a study of blood T cell repertoires in COVID-19. Study context: The United States, Italy and Spain were the sources of the acute and convalescent COVID-19 samples.

The TCR originated in a human donor with COVID-19, enrolled during active disease. The donor label of this sample is uncertain. Sequenced sample: peripheral blood. This chain joins TRBV2 and TRBJ2-5, with D possibly being TRBD1 (8 bases). In DNA, the CDR3 is TGTGCCAGCAGAAGGTCTACAGGGGGGGAAGAGACCCAGTACTTC. It specifies CASRRSTGGEETQYF.